One T cell receptor (beta chain) is described in this entry. Its cognate antigen has yet to be identified. Base qualities are missing; no much larger clone stands one base away. The sample comes from a study of blood T cell repertoires in COVID-19 (dated by TCRdb to about 2020). For the wider study: Collaborator samples came from the United States, Italy and Spain and covered acute and convalescent phases of COVID-19. The material from the prospective study consisted of cDNA or gDNA derived from T cells, B-cell-depleted T cells, or PBMCs. Subjects who had been exposed to COVID-19, were actively infected with it, or had recovered from it provided the deeply sampled blood TCRbeta repertoires that made up the dataset. The repertoires were released in a freely available public database intended as a resource for research on the immune response to SARS-CoV-2. Samples were obtained from the ongoing ImmuneRACE study (first 160 participants) and from some 1,200 subjects provided by 6 global collaborators. Sample metadata almost always included a de-identified subject ID, COVID-19 status, age in years and sex. HLA class I and class II types, where available, came from metadata supplied by the sample provider rather than from assay-based typing.

TCRbeta CDR3 regions were amplified from genomic DNA using the immunoSEQ Assay, a bias-controlled multiplex PCR. The authors processed their data as follows. Nucleated cell counts per sample were estimated from amplification of reference gene primers within the assay. Sequence reads were collapsed and filtered to measure the absolute abundance of every unique TCRbeta CDR3 rearrangement. For each sample, productive Simpson clonality was calculated as the square root of Simpson's diversity index over productive rearrangements. TCRdb's version of the immuneACCESS table is confined to in-frame rearrangements and falls short of the full clone set. An unresolved V gene accounts for under half of the shortfall where checked; the remainder is of unknown origin. Clonal size and the V and J genes are those of that table, whereas D and trimming came from the DNA. The sample has roughly 70,000 clones on record, approximately 78% of them singletons. The ten largest clones add up to less than 20% of the sample.

The collaborating institutions used their own protocols to collect whole blood in K2EDTA tubes. For TCRbeta analysis, collaborators shipped samples in one of three forms: frozen whole blood, isolated PBMCs, or DNA extracted from either of those sample types. Findings and caveats that apply to the study as a whole: Clinical and demographic metadata were provided uncurated, with the amount varying by source and participant.

Trimming costs V 1 base and J 4 bases, and their ends lie 17 bases apart. CDR1 and CDR2 are drawn from the germline V gene: SGHAT, FQNNGV. Spanning cysteine to phenylalanine, the CDR3 consists of 16 amino acids. The entry retains the CDR3 DNA only, 48 bases that are in frame from base 1. Sequenced input: peripheral blood. The clonotype originates from a human donor in a cohort sampled during active COVID-19. The chain links TRBV11-2 with TRBJ2-7; the D gene is perhaps TRBD1, from 5 matching bases. CDR3 loop: CASSLALGQAGYEQYF. Here is the DNA: TGTGCCAGCAGCTTAGCACTCGGACAAGCTGGGTACGAGCAGTACTTC.